The rows below give T cell receptor beta chains drawn from one sample of a study of vaccination and CD4 T cells after COVID-19. These receptors lack a known antigen. Via MiXCR, TCRdb re-called the PCR reads, giving one row per CDR3 protein. This sample has approximately 2,800 distinct CDR3 sequences; under 35% occur once, and the top ten carry roughly 60%. This material consisted of CD4+ T cells from blood, cultured in vitro, taken after SARS-CoV-2 vaccination. These receptors all stem from a human donor who had recovered from COVID-19. Both conserved end residues are part of each CDR3.

V: TRBV1
length: 18
CDR3: CTSSPSDSGGYSNQPQHF

V: TRBV7-2
length: 12
CDR3: CASSFSHGQTYF

V: TRBV19
length: 15
CDR3: CASSINWGDSYERYF

V: TRBV7-9
length: 14
CDR3: CASGDGRSGYGYTF

V: TRBV20-1
length: 14
CDR3: CSAREGDRSYGYTF

V: TRBV19
length: 14
CDR3: CASNAGGDYNEQFF

V: TRBV6-1
length: 14
CDR3: CASSARQGRGEQYF

V: TRBV25-1
length: 15
CDR3: CASSGEWGEDTEAFF

V: TRBV4-1
length: 15
CDR3: CASSQWDFFADTQYF

V: TRBV6-5
length: 12
CDR3: CASSYSQGEQYF

V: TRBV28
length: 16
CDR3: CASSLPDTYGDYEQYF

V: TRBV10-3
length: 16
CDR3: CAISGSGGPNENIQYF

V: TRBV6-1
length: 12
CDR3: CASSPGWGTQHF

V: TRBV9
length: 16
CDR3: CASSGLGTGDTDTQYF

V: TRBV7-8
length: 15
CDR3: CASSLSRDIGQPQHF

V: TRBV28
length: 13
CDR3: CASSLDGNYGYTF

V: TRBV19
length: 13
CDR3: CASSIAGPYEQYF

V: TRBV6-1
length: 18
CDR3: CASSKGLAGAPLTDTQYF

V: TRBV7-9
length: 15
CDR3: CASSLLVDIGTEAFF

V: TRBV9
length: 15
CDR3: CASSVGAGITYEQYF

V: TRBV27
length: 15
CDR3: CASRATSGGVVEQFF

V: TRBV19
length: 17
CDR3: CASTDLAGGLSYNEQFF